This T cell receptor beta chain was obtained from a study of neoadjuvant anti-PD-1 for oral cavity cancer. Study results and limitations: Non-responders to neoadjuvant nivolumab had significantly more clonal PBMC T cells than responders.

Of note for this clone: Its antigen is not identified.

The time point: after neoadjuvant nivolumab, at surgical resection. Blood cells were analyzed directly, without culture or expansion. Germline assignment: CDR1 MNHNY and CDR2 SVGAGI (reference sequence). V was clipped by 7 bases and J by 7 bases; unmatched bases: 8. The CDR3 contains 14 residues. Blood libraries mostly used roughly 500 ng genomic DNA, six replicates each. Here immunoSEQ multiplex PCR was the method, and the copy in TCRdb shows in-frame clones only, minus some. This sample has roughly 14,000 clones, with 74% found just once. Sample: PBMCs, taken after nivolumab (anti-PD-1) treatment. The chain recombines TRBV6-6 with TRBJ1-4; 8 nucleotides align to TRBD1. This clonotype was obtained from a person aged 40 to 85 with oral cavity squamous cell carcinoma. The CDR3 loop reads CASIPAGGGEKLFF. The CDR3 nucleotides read TGTGCCAGCATCCCCGCAGGGGGCGGTGAAAAACTGTTTTTT.